The 12 T cell receptor beta chains in this list originate from one sample, sequenced in a study of T cell repertoires in cytomegalovirus infection. TCRdb called the reads again in MiXCR, with one record for every CDR3 protein. The data show 900,000 to 950,000 distinct CDR3 sequences, with roughly 30% seen just once and roughly 13% held by the top ten. Their specific antigens are unknown. The sequencing here drew on cultured CD8+ T cells from PBMCs, taken from culture after CMV antigen stimulation. The receptors originated from a human donor in good health (CMV status not recorded). Some clones in this sample may be carry-over from other donors' samples.

This clonotype has a count of ten or more. The J gene is TRBJ1-3, the V gene TRBV7-2; D is undetermined. The CDR3 is 18 residues long. The V and J ends lost 6 bases and 0 bases respectively, with 21 bases between them. Germline-derived CDR1 and CDR2 are SGHTA and FQGNSA. The CDR3 here is CASSTTTQIKYSGNTIYF. In DNA, the CDR3 is TGTGCCAGCAGTACCACCACCCAAATTAAGTACTCTGGAAACACCATATATTTT.

About this clonotype: A clone one base away is much larger, so this may be a read error. Here the CDR3 omits its conserved ending phenylalanine or tryptophan, so a read error is the likely source. The rearrangement joins TRBV7-2 to TRBJ1-2; TRBD1 matches 8 bases. Germline trimming cut 4 bases from V and 6 bases from J; bases unmatched to any gene: 10. Germline CDR1 SGHTA, CDR2 FQGNSA. The CDR3 has 15 residues. The CDR3 nucleotides are TGTGCCAGCAGCTCCCGGTTGACAGGGGAAGATGGCTACACCATC. Translated: CASSSRLTGEDGYTI.

This clonotype appeared a few times. The rearrangement joins TRBV10-3 to TRBJ2-2; 8 bases agree with TRBD1. Germline CDR1 is ENHRY and CDR2 is SYGVKD. The V segment lost 7 bases and the J segment 3 bases; nucleotides outside the gene matches: 7. The CDR3 consists of 15 residues. The CDR3 region is CAITGDRTHTGELFF. CDR3 in DNA: TGTGCCATCACCGGGGACAGGACTCACACCGGGGAGCTGTTTTTT.

The chain has TRBV10-3 and TRBJ2-1, with 10 bases that match TRBD2. Germline CDR1 is ENHRY and CDR2 is SYGVKD. Trimming removed 9 bases from V and 6 bases from J; junction bases left unmatched: 5. The CDR3 has 13 residues. The CDR3 bases are TGTGCCATGGGGACTAGCGCGGGCAATGAGCAGTTCTTC. Translating gives CAMGTSAGNEQFF.

This clonotype has only a few counts. J is TRBJ2-1 and V is TRBV4-1; 10 bases are shared with TRBD1. The CDR3 loop spans 16 amino acids. Trimming cost V 4 bases and J 2 bases; bases outside gene matches: 5. Germline values: CDR1 MGHRA, CDR2 YSYEKL. The CDR3 loop reads CASSRRQGATYNEQFF. CDR3 bases: TGCGCCAGCAGCCGAAGACAGGGGGCCACCTACAATGAGCAGTTCTTC.

This clonotype was observed at least ten times. The chain combines TRBV7-8 with TRBJ1-1; D call uncertain. The CDR3 consists of 13 residues. V lost 5 bases and J 2 bases, leaving 9 bases between the germline ends. Germline V gene lookup returns CDR1 SGHVS and CDR2 FQNEAQ. In DNA form, the CDR3 reads TGTGCCAGCAGCGACGACGGAAACACTGAAGCTTTCTTT. Amino acid sequence: CASSDDGNTEAFF.

This chain joins TRBV6-6 and TRBJ2-1; D assignment may be TRBD1 or TRBD2 (6 bases each). CDR3 size: 16 residues. The germline V gene encodes CDR1 MNHNY and CDR2 SVGAGI (reference sequence). V was clipped by 6 bases and J by 3 bases, with 18 bases between them. The DNA of the CDR3 is TGTGCCAGCAGCCCGGGGGCCCAACTTAACTACAATGAGCAGTTCTTC. Amino acids: CASSPGAQLNYNEQFF.

This clonotype has more than one count but fewer than ten. J is TRBJ1-2 and V is TRBV5-5; TRBD1 agrees at 9 bases. From germline, CDR1 is SGHKS and CDR2 YYEKEE (reference sequence). The CDR3 covers 14 residues. The V and J ends lost 7 bases and 6 bases, in that order; junction bases with no gene match: 10. CDR3 nucleotide sequence: TGTGCCAGCGGGGACAGGGAGGTTTTTGATGGCTACACCTTC. Protein product: CASGDREVFDGYTF. The whole variable domain, filled in from reference TRBV5-5 and TRBJ1-2, reads DAGVTQSPTHLIKTRGQQVTLRCSPISGHKSVSWYQQVLGQGPQFIFQYYEKEERGRGNFPDRFSARQFPNYSSELNVNALLLGDSALYLCASGDREVFDGYTFGSGTRLTVV.

The J gene is TRBJ1-2, the V gene TRBV2, with D maybe TRBD1 (5 bases). Germline CDR1 reads SNHLY; CDR2 reads FYNNEI. Trimming stripped 10 bases from V and 6 bases from J, with 12 bases between. This CDR3 spans 11 amino acids. The CDR3 loop is CAIREGHGYTF. The CDR3 DNA is TGTGCCATCAGGGAGGGCCATGGCTACACCTTC.

The chain uses TRBV27 and TRBJ1-4; D remains ambiguous. The V and J ends lost 0 bases and 8 bases respectively, with 10 bases between them. Per the germline V gene, CDR1 is MNHEY and CDR2 is SMNVEV (reference sequence). The CDR3 runs to 14 residues. The CDR3 bases are TGTGCCAGCAGTTTATCCGGGCGAGGGGAAAAACTGTTTTTT. Residues: CASSLSGRGEKLFF.

This chain uses TRBV10-3 with TRBJ1-2; D unclear. V shed 8 bases and J shed 1 base, with 8 bases lying between them. The CDR3 covers 12 residues. Per the germline V gene, CDR1 is ENHRY and CDR2 is SYGVKD. The CDR3 region has the DNA TGTGCCATCCTGTTGCGTAACTATGGCTACACCTTC. Protein: CAILLRNYGYTF.

This clonotype has just a few counts. In DNA, the CDR3 is TGTGCCAGCAGCAACTTCGACAGGGACTCCTACGAGCAGTACTTC. It yields the protein CASSNFDRDSYEQYF. The V and J genes are TRBV7-6 and TRBJ2-7, with 7 positions matching TRBD1. Germline CDR1 is SGHVS and CDR2 is FNYEAQ. The trim removed 5 bases at V and 0 bases at J, leaving 7 bases unmatched. This CDR3 is built from 15 residues.